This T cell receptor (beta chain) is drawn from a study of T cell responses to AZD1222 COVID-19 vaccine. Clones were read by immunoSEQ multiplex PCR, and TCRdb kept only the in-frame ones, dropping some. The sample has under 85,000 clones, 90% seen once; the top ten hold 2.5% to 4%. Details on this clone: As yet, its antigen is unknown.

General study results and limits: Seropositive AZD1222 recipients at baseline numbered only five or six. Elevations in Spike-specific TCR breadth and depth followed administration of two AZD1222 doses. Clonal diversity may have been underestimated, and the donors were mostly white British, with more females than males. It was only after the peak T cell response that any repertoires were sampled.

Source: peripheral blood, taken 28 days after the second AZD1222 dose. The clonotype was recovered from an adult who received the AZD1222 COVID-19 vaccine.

The CDR3 DNA reads as TGTGCCAGCAGCCCGGTAGGGGAGACCCAGTACTTC. Translated: CASSPVGETQYF. The chain joins TRBV5-6 to TRBJ2-5; D remains unclear. V was trimmed by 4 bases and J by 5 bases, leaving 9 bases between them. Germline assignment: CDR1 SGHDT and CDR2 YYEEEE. The CDR3 covers 12 residues.